A single TCR beta chain is shown here with its context. Its specificity is not known. This CDR3 spans 15 amino acids. The V segment lost 7 bases and the J segment 7 bases; nucleotides outside the gene matches: 14. Germline V lookup: CDR1 MNHNY, CDR2 SVGAGI (reference sequence). This specimen belongs to a study of cytomegalovirus exposure and HLA in healthy donors. The PCR contained 60 Vbeta and 13 Jbeta primers. Sequenced by immunoSEQ multiplex PCR; TCRdb stores in-frame clones only, minus some. The sample includes roughly 170,000 clones, just under 85% of them seen just once. Study findings and constraints: Differences between HLA loci emerged in a later analysis of TCR association rates, with DRB1 most and HLA-C fewest.

This receptor was obtained from a girl aged 10 to 17 in good health and CMV-seropositive. Source material: PBMCs. The chain is built from TRBV6-6 and TRBJ2-3; 7 bases align to TRBD2. Here the CDR3 reads CASTRPRGEGHTQYF. CDR3 sequence (DNA): TGTGCCAGCACCCGACCCCGCGGGGAGGGACATACGCAGTATTTT.